The 25 T cell receptor beta chains below come from one sample, sequenced in a study of cytomegalovirus exposure and HLA in healthy donors. Primers: 60 Vbeta forward and 13 Jbeta reverse. Measured with immunoSEQ multiplex PCR; TCRdb has only the in-frame clones, and not every one. The sample holds some 150,000 clones, 80% to 90% seen once. What was sequenced was PBMCs. The receptors originated from a woman younger than 30 in good health and CMV-seropositive.

The rearrangement links TRBV18 to TRBJ2-7; 12 nucleotides agree with TRBD2. J gave up 4 bases and V 0 bases, and 4 bases lay outside the gene matches. The CDR3 is made up of 16 amino acids. CDR1 and CDR2 (germline): KGHSH, LQKENI. The CDR3: CASSPPLTSGGYEQYF. The DNA of the CDR3 is TGTGCCAGCTCACCACCGCTCACTAGCGGGGGGTACGAGCAGTACTTC.

V gene TRBV6-5 combines with J gene TRBJ2-7, with TRBD1 matching over 8 bases. This CDR3 has 14 amino acids. From germline, CDR1 is MNHEY and CDR2 SVGAGI. V was pared by 6 bases and J by 0 bases, with 4 bases of the junction left unmatched. The CDR3 sequence is CASSNGQGSYEQYF. As DNA, the CDR3 is TGTGCCAGCAGCAACGGACAGGGCTCCTACGAGCAGTACTTC.

V and J are TRBV4-1 and TRBJ2-6, with a tentative D call TRBD1 (6 bases). The germline V gene encodes CDR1 MGHRA and CDR2 YSYEKL. CDR3 length equals 15 residues. V lost 6 bases to trimming and J lost 2 bases, with 11 bases between them. The CDR3, as DNA: TGCGCCAGCAGACAGGGCTTTACTGGGGCCAACGTCCTGACTTTC. The encoded protein is CASRQGFTGANVLTF.

This chain links TRBV5-5 with TRBJ1-6; D is ambiguous. CDR1 is SGHKS, CDR2 YYEKEE, per germline (reference sequence). Trimming pared 0 bases from V and 1 base from J, leaving 5 bases between. CDR3 size: 15 residues. CDR3 in DNA: TGTGCCAGCAGCTTGGAACAGTCCTATAATTCACCCCTCCACTTT. Its translation is CASSLEQSYNSPLHF.

As DNA, the CDR3 is TGTGCCAGCTCATCGAGGGGGCGCGAGCAGTACTTC. The encoded protein is CASSSRGREQYF. The V and J genes are TRBV18 and TRBJ2-7, with 7 bases fitting TRBD1. After removal of 5 bases from V and 6 bases from J, the junction contained 4 bases not matched to a gene. The germline CDR1 and CDR2 sequences are KGHSH and LQKENI. The CDR3 consists of 12 residues. The full variable domain, with the rest looked up from reference TRBV18 and TRBJ2-7, is NAGVMQNPRHLVRRRGQEARLRCSPMKGHSHVYWYRQLPEEGLKFMVYLQKENIIDESGMPKERFSAEFPKEGPSILRIQQVVRGDSAAYFCASSSRGREQYFGPGTRLTVT.

The V call is TRBV7-2, the J call TRBJ1-4; D is ambiguous. Per germline, CDR1 SGHTA and CDR2 FQGNSA. V was pared by 0 bases and J by 8 bases, with 7 bases between. The CDR3 runs to 13 residues. CDR3 in amino acids: CASSLAEYEKLFF. The CDR3 nucleotides read TGTGCCAGCAGCTTAGCGGAGTACGAAAAACTGTTTTTT. The full variable domain, rest sourced from reference TRBV7-2 and TRBJ1-4, is GAGVSQSPSNKVTEKGKDVELRCDPISGHTALYWYRQSLGQGLEFLIYFQGNSAPDKSGLPSDRFSAERTGGSVSTLTIQRTQQEDSAVYLCASSLAEYEKLFFGSGTQLSVL.

V and J are TRBV5-1 and TRBJ2-2; a weak D match, TRBD1 (6 bases). V was clipped by 1 base and J by 5 bases, with 9 bases between them. CDR3 size: 14 residues. Germline CDR1 SGHRS, CDR2 YFSETQ. This CDR3 is CASSLSRGTGELFF. Here the CDR3 DNA reads TGCGCCAGCAGCTTGTCGAGGGGGACCGGGGAGCTGTTTTTT.

The genes are TRBV5-1 and TRBJ1-2; possibly TRBD1 for D (6 bases). Trimming took off 1 base at V and 6 bases at J, with 13 bases between the two ends. The CDR3 is made up of 14 amino acids. The V gene's germline CDR1 is SGHRS and CDR2 YFSETQ. The CDR3 sequence is CASSLSRGGNGYTF. CDR3 nucleotide sequence: TGCGCCAGCAGCTTGAGCAGGGGAGGGAATGGCTACACCTTC.

V usage is TRBV30 and J usage is TRBJ1-1; D unclear. Germline V gives CDR1 GTSNPN, CDR2 SVGIG (reference sequence). This CDR3 spans 13 amino acids. V was clipped by 3 bases and J by 3 bases, with 11 bases between them. The CDR3 nucleotides read TGTGCCTGGAGCCTTGACGGAGACACTGAAGCTTTCTTT. Encoded protein: CAWSLDGDTEAFF.

This CDR3 is CASSLSGVGRDTQYF. Written as DNA, the CDR3 is TGCGCCAGCAGCTTGTCAGGGGTCGGAAGAGATACGCAGTATTTT. The gene calls are TRBV5-1 and TRBJ2-3, with D possibly being TRBD1 (6 bases). With 1 base removed from V and 5 bases from J, the gap between germline ends came to 14 bases. The germline gives CDR1 SGHRS, CDR2 YFSETQ. This CDR3 is 15 amino acids long.

This sequence joins TRBV27 and TRBJ1-4; tentatively, D is TRBD1 (6 bases). CDR1 and CDR2 from the germline V gene are MNHEY and SMNVEV (reference sequence). V lost 1 base to trimming and J lost 6 bases, with 9 bases between them. The CDR3 consists of 14 residues. In nucleotides, the CDR3 is TGTGCCAGCAGTTTATACAGGGAATATGAAAAACTGTTTTTT. It is translated as CASSLYREYEKLFF.

The rearrangement joins TRBV28 to TRBJ1-4, with TRBD1 as a possible D gene (6 bases). V dropped 6 bases and J dropped 8 bases, with 16 bases sitting between them. CDR3 length: 14 amino acids. The germline CDR1 and CDR2 sequences are MDHEN and SYDVKM. The CDR3 nucleotides are TGTGCCAGCAGCTGGCACAGGGAGGGCGAAAAACTGTTTTTT. Residues: CASSWHREGEKLFF.

Only a few counts were recorded for this clone. This chain connects TRBV29-1 to TRBJ2-3, with D perhaps matching TRBD1 (6 bases). The CDR3 loop spans 14 amino acids. Germline V CDR1 and CDR2: SQVTM, ANQGSEA. The germline V and J ends were trimmed by 3 bases and 5 bases, with 15 bases remaining between them. The CDR3 loop reads CSVDLRAGEDTQYF. The CDR3 DNA is TGCAGCGTTGATCTGCGGGCAGGGGAAGATACGCAGTATTTT.

The rearrangement joins TRBV5-1 to TRBJ2-5; TRBD2 aligns across 13 bases. Germline V gives CDR1 SGHRS, CDR2 YFSETQ. Germline trimming cut 0 bases from V and 2 bases from J; bases unmatched to any gene: 4. The CDR3 has 17 amino acids. CDR3 in amino acids: CASSLGRTSGGQETQYF. CDR3 DNA sequence: TGCGCCAGCAGCTTGGGAAGGACTAGCGGGGGACAAGAGACCCAGTACTTC.

The chain uses TRBV6-9 and TRBJ2-5; 8 nucleotides align to TRBD1. Trimming removed 6 bases from V and 0 bases from J; junction bases left unmatched: 9. The CDR3 has 16 amino acids. In germline, CDR1 is MNHGY, CDR2 SVAAGI. CDR3 region: CASRDKDRENQETQYF. The CDR3 DNA follows: TGTGCCAGCAGGGATAAGGACAGGGAGAACCAAGAGACCCAGTACTTC.

The V gene is TRBV10-2, the J gene TRBJ1-6, with a weak D call TRBD1 (5 bases). V lost 0 bases and J 5 bases, leaving 14 bases between the germline ends. The CDR3 is 17 amino acids. Germline CDR1 and CDR2: WSHSY and SAAADI. The CDR3 reads CASSESGRLVDNSPLHF. In nucleotides, the CDR3 is TGCGCCAGCAGTGAGTCGGGGCGGCTGGTCGATAATTCACCCCTCCACTTT.

J is TRBJ1-4 and V is TRBV14; D might be TRBD1 (5 bases). Per germline, CDR1 SGHDN and CDR2 FVKESK. The CDR3 covers 18 residues. V was shortened by 0 bases and J by 2 bases, with 16 bases between the two germline ends. The CDR3 sequence is CASSQEEGGVGTNEKLFF. DNA for the CDR3: TGTGCCAGCAGCCAAGAAGAAGGAGGGGTTGGTACTAATGAAAAACTGTTTTTT.

In its sample, this clone was seen a few times. This chain uses TRBV15 with TRBJ2-5, with 12 bases matching TRBD2. CDR3 length equals 19 residues. Germline V gene lookup returns CDR1 LNHNV and CDR2 YYDKDF (reference sequence). The ends lost 3 bases at V and 4 bases at J; junction bases unmatched: 15. CDR3 sequence: CATSREPRRTSGAPETQYF. In DNA, the CDR3 is TGTGCCACCAGCAGGGAACCCCGCCGGACTAGCGGGGCCCCAGAGACCCAGTACTTC.

The chain joins TRBV9 to TRBJ1-5, with 9 nucleotides matching TRBD1. The CDR3 runs 15 residues. CDR1 is SGDLS, CDR2 YYNGEE, per germline. V dropped 3 bases and J dropped 4; count of bases not matched to a gene: 5. The CDR3 region has the DNA TGTGCCAGCAGCGAGGGACAGGGCTTTAATCAGCCCCAGCATTTT. It yields the protein CASSEGQGFNQPQHF.

This rearrangement joins TRBV5-6 to TRBJ1-1, with no clear D. V was cut by 4 bases and J by 0 bases, with 16 bases left in between. Germline CDR1 is SGHDT and CDR2 is YYEEEE. CDR3 length equals 16 residues. DNA for the CDR3: TGTGCCAGCAGCCCGGGTATTGGTGGCATGAACACTGAAGCTTTCTTT. This gives the protein CASSPGIGGMNTEAFF.

This chain links TRBV19 with TRBJ1-2; D unclear. This CDR3 is built from 13 residues. The V gene lost 5 bases and the J gene lost 7 bases, with 14 bases spanning the gap. Germline V gene sequence: CDR1 LNHDA, CDR2 SQIVND (reference sequence). Written as DNA, the CDR3 is TGTGCCAGTAGTCGCACAGCGGCCGCTGGCTACACCTTC. Its protein product is CASSRTAAAGYTF.

The chain recombines TRBV5-4 with TRBJ1-2; no clear D gene. CDR3 length: 17 residues. The germline V gene has CDR1 SGHNT and CDR2 YYREEE (reference sequence). Trimming removed 4 bases from V and 2 bases from J, with 21 bases in between. The CDR3 is CASSPPLSESRNYGYTF. The DNA for the CDR3 is TGTGCCAGCAGCCCACCTTTGTCAGAAAGCAGGAACTATGGCTACACCTTC.

This rearrangement joins TRBV5-1 to TRBJ2-3; 11 positions match TRBD2. Germline assignment: CDR1 SGHRS and CDR2 YFSETQ. The CDR3 is made up of 16 amino acids. V gave up 4 bases and J gave up 5 bases; unmatched junction bases: 9. As DNA, the CDR3 is TGCGCCAGCAGCCCTCTAGCGGGGGGCCCCCAAGATACGCAGTATTTT. Protein product: CASSPLAGGPQDTQYF.

The rearrangement links TRBV2 to TRBJ1-3; D possibly corresponds to TRBD1 (5 bases). This CDR3 spans 15 amino acids. Trimming took 4 bases from V and 7 from J, leaving 17 bases between them. Germline V gene data show CDR1 as SNHLY and CDR2 as FYNNEI. The CDR3 here is CASSGDAGGRNTIYF. CDR3 DNA sequence: TGTGCCAGCAGTGGTGACGCTGGGGGGAGGAACACCATATATTTT.

On this clone: This sample also contains other DNA sequences that code for the same CDR3. The chain recombines TRBV28 with TRBJ1-6; 9 bases are a match to TRBD1. Germline CDR1 is MDHEN and CDR2 is SYDVKM. J was trimmed by 7 bases and V by 6 bases; bases with no gene match: 4. This CDR3 is 14 amino acids long. CDR3 amino acids: CASSLGQGNSPLHF. CDR3 DNA sequence: TGTGCCAGCAGCCTAGGACAGGGGAATTCACCCCTCCACTTT.